These 15 T cell receptor beta chains were sequenced from one sample in a study of control samples from healthy donors and cancer patients. Produced via immunoSEQ multiplex PCR; TCRdb's table is partial and in-frame only. Of around 200,000 clones listed, 90% to 95% are singletons. Sample: blood. The source is a young man in good health.

The chain joins TRBV12-3 or TRBV12-4 to TRBJ2-2; 8 positions match TRBD1. CDR3 size: 13 residues. V shed 6 bases and J 6 bases; nucleotides not matched to a gene: 3. CDR3 nucleotides: TGTGCCAGCAGACTGGACAGGGCCGGGGAGCTGTTTTTT. Its protein product is CASRLDRAGELFF.

A single count supports this clone. This chain connects TRBV27 to TRBJ1-1, with D tentatively TRBD1 (6 bases). Per the germline V gene, CDR1 is MNHEY and CDR2 is SMNVEV (reference sequence). The CDR3 spans 13 residues. Trimming removed 8 bases from V and 4 bases from J, with 14 bases in between. The CDR3 nucleotides read TGTGCCAGCTGGGGGGCCGCGGGCACTGAAGCTTTCTTT. This gives the protein CASWGAAGTEAFF.

V usage is TRBV15 and J usage is TRBJ2-7; D not certain. Germline V lookup: CDR1 LNHNV, CDR2 YYDKDF (reference sequence). V was shortened by 1 base and J by 1 base, with 8 bases between the two germline ends. The length of the CDR3 is 14 residues. CDR3 loop: CATSRGSSSYEQYF. CDR3 nucleotide sequence: TGTGCCACCAGCAGAGGTAGCAGTTCCTACGAGCAGTACTTC.

CDR3 bases: TGTGCCACCGCAATAAATTTCGGACAGAAGGACACTGAAGCTTTCTTT. This encodes CATAINFGQKDTEAFF. J is TRBJ1-1 and V is TRBV13; possibly TRBD1 for D (6 bases). The germline V gene encodes CDR1 PRHDT and CDR2 FYEKMQ (reference sequence). The CDR3 has 16 residues. Trimming cost V 10 bases and J 3 bases, with 24 bases left between them.

The chain recombines TRBV19 with TRBJ1-5; D is unclear. Germline lookup yields CDR1 LNHDA and CDR2 SQIVND (reference sequence). The V end was cut by 6 bases, the J end by 10 bases, with 16 bases between. CDR3 length: 13 amino acids. The CDR3 sequence: CASSLLQEVPQHF. For the CDR3, the DNA is TGTGCCAGTAGCCTGCTTCAGGAAGTCCCCCAGCATTTT. The full variable domain, with the rest looked up from reference TRBV19 and TRBJ1-5, is DGGITQSPKYLFRKEGQNVTLSCEQNLNHDAMYWYRQDPGQGLRLIYYSQIVNDFQKGDIAEGYSVSREKKESFPLTVTSAQKNPTAFYLCASSLLQEVPQHFGDGTRLSIL.

The V and J genes are TRBV5-6 and TRBJ2-5; D is unclear. Deletions cut 0 bases from V and 5 bases from J, with 14 bases between. The CDR3 extends over 15 amino acids. Per the germline V gene, CDR1 is SGHDT and CDR2 is YYEEEE. The DNA of the CDR3 is TGTGCCAGCAGCTTGGGTCAAGGGTATAGGGAGACCCAGTACTTC. This translates into CASSLGQGYRETQYF.

The V gene is TRBV9, the J gene TRBJ2-1; 7 bases fit TRBD1. Trimming cost V 3 bases and J 6 bases; bases outside gene matches: 9. This CDR3 is built from 15 residues. Germline assignment: CDR1 SGDLS and CDR2 YYNGEE. CDR3 loop: CASSADRDFGNEQFF. The CDR3 nucleotides read TGTGCCAGCAGCGCTGACAGGGATTTTGGCAATGAGCAGTTCTTC.

V and J are TRBV19 and TRBJ1-1; 7 bases are a match to TRBD1. Germline-derived CDR1 and CDR2 are LNHDA and SQIVND (reference sequence). The CDR3 extends over 15 amino acids. J was trimmed by 0 bases and V by 5 bases; bases with no gene match: 6. CDR3: CASSARQGLNTEAFF. In DNA form, the CDR3 reads TGTGCCAGTAGTGCCCGACAGGGACTGAACACTGAAGCTTTCTTT.

The chain links TRBV30 to TRBJ1-6; the D gene is possibly TRBD1 (6 bases). CDR3 size: 13 residues. V was shortened by 4 bases and J by 8 bases, with 12 bases between the two germline ends. The germline V gene encodes CDR1 GTSNPN and CDR2 SVGIG (reference sequence). The CDR3 sequence: CAWTGELDSPLHF. The DNA for the CDR3 is TGTGCCTGGACAGGGGAATTGGATTCACCCCTCCACTTT.

V is TRBV12-5 and J is TRBJ1-1; the D gene is possibly TRBD1 (5 bases). V was pared by 1 base and J by 1 base, with 10 bases between. The CDR3 contains 15 residues. From germline, CDR1 is LGHNT and CDR2 FRNRAP. The CDR3: CASGLEPGTNTEAFF. The CDR3 DNA sequence: TGTGCTAGTGGTTTGGAACCAGGGACGAACACTGAAGCTTTCTTT.

This clone was detected a few times. The chain combines TRBV7-8 with TRBJ2-4; no reliable D call. Germline values: CDR1 SGHVS, CDR2 FQNEAQ. This CDR3 is 14 amino acids long. The ends were cut back, 4 bases at V and 5 bases at J, with 12 bases in the middle. The CDR3: CASSSIVPQNIQYF. The CDR3 bases are TGTGCCAGCAGCTCAATTGTCCCGCAAAACATTCAGTACTTC.

The gene calls are TRBV12-3 or TRBV12-4 and TRBJ1-1, with D possibly being TRBD1 (5 bases). Trimming cost V 3 bases and J 5 bases, with 10 bases left between them. The CDR3 length is 13 residues. CDR3 loop: CASSLGLATEAFF. The CDR3 DNA reads as TGTGCCAGCAGTTTGGGGCTAGCGACTGAAGCTTTCTTT.

The chain couples TRBV20-1 to TRBJ2-1; 9 bases align to TRBD2. Germline lookup yields CDR1 DFQATT and CDR2 SNEGSKA (reference sequence). Trimming took 3 bases from V and 9 from J; bases not matched to a gene: 6. The CDR3 spans 13 residues. CDR3 in DNA: TGCAGTGCTAGTCGGGCGGGGGGGAGTGAGCAGTTCTTC. Its protein product is CSASRAGGSEQFF.

This rearrangement joins TRBV5-8 to TRBJ1-5, with no clear D. From germline, CDR1 is SGHTS and CDR2 YDEGEE. The CDR3 sequence is 12 residues long. Trimming removed 2 bases from V and 5 bases from J, with 5 bases in between. CDR3 in amino acids: CASSLSDQPQHF. DNA for the CDR3: TGTGCCAGCAGCTTAAGCGATCAGCCCCAGCATTTT.

The V and J genes are TRBV18 and TRBJ1-3, with D perhaps matching TRBD1 (5 bases). With 2 bases removed from V and 0 bases from J, the gap between germline ends came to 14 bases. The CDR3 is 17 residues long. Germline V gives CDR1 KGHSH, CDR2 LQKENI. The CDR3: CASSPIDSSTSGNTIYF. In DNA form, the CDR3 reads TGTGCCAGCTCACCAATTGACAGCTCCACCTCTGGAAACACCATATATTTT.